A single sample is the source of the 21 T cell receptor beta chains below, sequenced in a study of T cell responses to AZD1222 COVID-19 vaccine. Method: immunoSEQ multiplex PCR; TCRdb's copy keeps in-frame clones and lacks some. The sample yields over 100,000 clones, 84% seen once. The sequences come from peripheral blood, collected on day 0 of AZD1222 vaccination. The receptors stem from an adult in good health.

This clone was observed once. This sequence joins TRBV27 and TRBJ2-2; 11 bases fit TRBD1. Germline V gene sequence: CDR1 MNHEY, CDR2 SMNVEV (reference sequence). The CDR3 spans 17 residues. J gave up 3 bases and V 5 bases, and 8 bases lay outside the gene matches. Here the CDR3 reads CASSPYWTGGHTGELFF. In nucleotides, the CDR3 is TGTGCCAGCAGTCCTTACTGGACAGGGGGCCACACCGGGGAGCTGTTTTTT.

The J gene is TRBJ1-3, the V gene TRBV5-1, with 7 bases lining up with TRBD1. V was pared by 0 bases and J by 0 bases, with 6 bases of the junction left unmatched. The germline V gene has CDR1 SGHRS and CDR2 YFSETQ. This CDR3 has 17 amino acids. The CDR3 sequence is CASSLEGGSFSGNTIYF. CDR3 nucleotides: TGCGCCAGCAGCTTGGAAGGGGGCTCCTTCTCTGGAAACACCATATATTTT.

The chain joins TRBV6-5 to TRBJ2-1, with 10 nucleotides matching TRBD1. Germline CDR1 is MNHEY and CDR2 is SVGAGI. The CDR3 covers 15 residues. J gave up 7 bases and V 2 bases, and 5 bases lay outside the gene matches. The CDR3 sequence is CASSYTGQGNNEQFF. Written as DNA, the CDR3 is TGTGCCAGCAGTTACACGGGACAGGGGAATAATGAGCAGTTCTTC.

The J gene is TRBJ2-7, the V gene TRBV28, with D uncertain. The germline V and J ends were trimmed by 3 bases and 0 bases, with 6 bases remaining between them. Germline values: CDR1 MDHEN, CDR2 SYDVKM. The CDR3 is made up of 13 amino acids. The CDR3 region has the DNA TGTGCCAGCAGTTTCCTATTCTCCTACGAGCAGTACTTC. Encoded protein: CASSFLFSYEQYF.

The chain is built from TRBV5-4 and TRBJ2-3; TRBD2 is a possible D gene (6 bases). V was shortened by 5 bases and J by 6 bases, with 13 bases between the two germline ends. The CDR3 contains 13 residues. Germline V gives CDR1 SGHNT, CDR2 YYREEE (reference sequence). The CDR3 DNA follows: TGTGCCAGCAGACCATCTAGCGACGATACGCAGTATTTT. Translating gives CASRPSSDDTQYF.

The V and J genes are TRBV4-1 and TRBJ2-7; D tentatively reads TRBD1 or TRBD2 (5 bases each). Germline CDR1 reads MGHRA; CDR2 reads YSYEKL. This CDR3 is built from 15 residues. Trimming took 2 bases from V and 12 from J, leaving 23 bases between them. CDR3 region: CASSQPLGTEGGLYF. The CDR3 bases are TGCGCCAGCAGCCAACCCTTAGGGACGGAAGGAGGATTGTACTTC.

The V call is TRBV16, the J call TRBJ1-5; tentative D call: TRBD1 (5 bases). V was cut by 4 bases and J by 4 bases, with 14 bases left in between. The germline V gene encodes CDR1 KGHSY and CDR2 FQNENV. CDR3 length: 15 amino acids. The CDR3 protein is CASSLLGGSNQPQHF. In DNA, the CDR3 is TGTGCCAGCAGCCTTCTCGGGGGTTCGAATCAGCCCCAGCATTTT. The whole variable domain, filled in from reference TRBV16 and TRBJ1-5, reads GEEVAQTPKHLVRGEGQKAKLYCAPIKGHSYVFWYQQVLKNEFKFLISFQNENVFDETGMPKERFSAKCLPNSPCSLEIQATKLEDSAVYFCASSLLGGSNQPQHFGDGTRLSIL.

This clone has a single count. The CDR3 DNA reads as TGTGCCAGCAGTTACTCCGGCAGGGTGTACGAGCAGTACTTC. Translating it yields CASSYSGRVYEQYF. This chain connects TRBV6-5 to TRBJ2-7, with a possible D match to TRBD1 (5 bases). The CDR3 sequence is 14 residues long. Germline CDR1 and CDR2: MNHEY and SVGAGI. With 0 bases removed from V and 4 bases from J, the gap between germline ends came to 10 bases.

CDR3: CASSLGTGVARGIQYF. The CDR3 nucleotides read TGTGCCAGCAGCCTGGGGACAGGGGTGGCTAGAGGCATTCAGTACTTC. The V and J genes are TRBV3-1 (or the pseudogene TRBV3-2) and TRBJ2-4, with 10 bases fitting TRBD1. The junction had 12 bases not matched to a gene; V was cut back by 4 bases and J by 9 bases. There are 16 residues in the CDR3. CDR1 and CDR2 from the germline V gene are LGHDT and YNNKEL (reference sequence).

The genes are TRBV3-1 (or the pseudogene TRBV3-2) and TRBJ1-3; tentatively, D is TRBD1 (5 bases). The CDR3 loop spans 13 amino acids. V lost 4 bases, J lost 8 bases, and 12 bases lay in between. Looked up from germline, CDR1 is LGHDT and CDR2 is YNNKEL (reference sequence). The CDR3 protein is CASSPSGGDTIYF. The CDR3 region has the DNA TGTGCCAGCAGCCCGTCCGGGGGTGACACCATATATTTT.

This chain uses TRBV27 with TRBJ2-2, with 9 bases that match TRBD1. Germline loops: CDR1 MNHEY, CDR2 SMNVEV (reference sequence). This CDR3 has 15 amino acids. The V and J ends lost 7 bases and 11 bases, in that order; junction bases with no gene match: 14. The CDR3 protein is CASTGADRGALELFF. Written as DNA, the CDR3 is TGTGCCAGCACCGGAGCGGACAGGGGTGCTCTAGAGCTGTTTTTT.

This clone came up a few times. The CDR3 loop reads CASSLVQGGNQPQHF. Written as DNA, the CDR3 is TGTGCCAGCAGCTTAGTACAGGGGGGGAATCAGCCCCAGCATTTT. This sequence joins TRBV7-2 and TRBJ1-5; 8 bases are a match to TRBD1. This CDR3 has 15 amino acids. CDR1 is SGHTA, CDR2 FQGNSA, per germline. The V gene end was trimmed by 1 base and the J gene end by 4 bases; junction bases not matched to a gene: 3.

The CDR3 sequence is CASSFRLAEKLFF. DNA for the CDR3: TGTGCCAGCAGCTTTCGACTTGCCGAAAAACTGTTTTTT. The V call is TRBV11-2, the J call TRBJ1-4; D is uncertain. This CDR3 has 13 residues. Trimming removed 3 bases at V and 8 bases at J, with 10 bases between. Germline CDR1 is SGHAT and CDR2 is FQNNGV.

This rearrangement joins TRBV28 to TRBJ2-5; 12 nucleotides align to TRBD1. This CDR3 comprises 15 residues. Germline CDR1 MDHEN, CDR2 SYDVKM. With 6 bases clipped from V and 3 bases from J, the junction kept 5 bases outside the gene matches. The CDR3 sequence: CASRGQGANEETQYF. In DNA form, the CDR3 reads TGTGCCAGCAGGGGACAGGGGGCTAACGAAGAGACCCAGTACTTC.

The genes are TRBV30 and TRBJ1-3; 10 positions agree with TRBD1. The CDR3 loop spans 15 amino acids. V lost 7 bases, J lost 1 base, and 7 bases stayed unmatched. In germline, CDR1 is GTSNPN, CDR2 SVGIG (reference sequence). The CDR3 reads CASSTGGWSGNTIYF. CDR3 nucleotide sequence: TGTGCCTCGTCGACAGGGGGCTGGTCTGGAAACACCATATATTTT.

CDR3 nucleotides: TGTGCCAGCAGGGGCTCTGGGGCCAACGTCCTGACTTTC. This translates into CASRGSGANVLTF. The J gene is TRBJ2-6, the V gene TRBV2; D not certain. CDR1 is SNHLY and CDR2 is FYNNEI in the germline V gene. This CDR3 contains 13 residues. V lost 6 bases and J lost 0, with 3 bases in between.

The CDR3 region is CASSLKLRAGSYGYTF. In nucleotides, the CDR3 is TGTGCCAGCAGCTTGAAGTTGAGGGCAGGGAGCTATGGCTACACCTTC. This rearrangement joins TRBV5-6 to TRBJ1-2, with TRBD1 as a possible D gene (5 bases). This CDR3 has 16 amino acids. V was shortened by 1 base and J by 4 bases, with 17 bases between the two germline ends. CDR1 is SGHDT and CDR2 is YYEEEE in the germline V gene.

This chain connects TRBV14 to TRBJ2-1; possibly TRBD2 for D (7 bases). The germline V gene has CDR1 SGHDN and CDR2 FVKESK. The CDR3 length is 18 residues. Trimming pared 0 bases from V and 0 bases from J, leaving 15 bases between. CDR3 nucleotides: TGTGCCAGCAGCCAAGATCTAAGAGGGGGGGCCTCCTACAATGAGCAGTTCTTC. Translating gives CASSQDLRGGASYNEQFF.

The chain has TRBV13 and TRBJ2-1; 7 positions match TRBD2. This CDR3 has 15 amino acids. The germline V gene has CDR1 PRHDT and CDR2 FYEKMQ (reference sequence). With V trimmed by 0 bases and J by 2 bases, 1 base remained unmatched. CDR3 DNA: TGTGCCAGCAGCTTAGGCACTAGCGCCTACAATGAGCAGTTCTTC. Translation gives CASSLGTSAYNEQFF. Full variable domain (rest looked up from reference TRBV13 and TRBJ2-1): AAGVIQSPRHLIKEKRETATLKCYPIPRHDTVYWYQQGPGQDPQFLISFYEKMQSDKGSIPDRFSAQQFSDYHSELNMSSLELGDSALYFCASSLGTSAYNEQFFGPGTRLTVL.

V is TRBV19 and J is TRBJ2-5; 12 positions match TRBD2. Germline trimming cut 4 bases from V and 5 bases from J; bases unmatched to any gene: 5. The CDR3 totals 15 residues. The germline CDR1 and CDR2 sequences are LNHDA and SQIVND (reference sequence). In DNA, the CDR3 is TGTGCCAGTAGTACCCGGACTAGCGGGAAGGAGACCCAGTACTTC. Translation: CASSTRTSGKETQYF. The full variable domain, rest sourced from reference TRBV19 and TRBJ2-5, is DGGITQSPKYLFRKEGQNVTLSCEQNLNHDAMYWYRQDPGQGLRLIYYSQIVNDFQKGDIAEGYSVSREKKESFPLTVTSAQKNPTAFYLCASSTRTSGKETQYFGPGTRLLVL.

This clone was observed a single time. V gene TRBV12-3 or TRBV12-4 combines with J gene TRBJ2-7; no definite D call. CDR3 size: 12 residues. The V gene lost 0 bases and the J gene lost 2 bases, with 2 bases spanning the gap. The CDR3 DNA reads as TGTGCCAGCAGTTTAGCCACCTACGAGCAGTACTTC. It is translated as CASSLATYEQYF.